The 11 T cell receptor beta chains below were found in one sample sequenced in a study of T cell repertoires in cytomegalovirus infection. TCRdb ran MiXCR on the reads and lists one entry per CDR3 protein. The data show 150,000 to 200,000 distinct CDR3 sequences, about a tenth seen once. The sample taken for sequencing was PBMCs. Receptor source: a human donor in good health (CMV status not recorded). Some clones in this sample may be carry-over from other donors' samples.

To note about this clonotype: Compared with germline, one end of the junction differs, possibly owing to a read error. This chain links TRBV20-1 with TRBJ1-5; no definite D call. This CDR3 is built from 15 residues. Germline V CDR1 and CDR2: DFQATT, SNEGSKA (reference sequence). The CDR3 region is CSVRDFGGGNQPQHF. The CDR3 coding sequence is TGCAGTGTTAGAGATTTCGGAGGCGGCAATCAGCCCCAGCATTTT.

This chain joins TRBV27 and TRBJ2-7, with 7 nucleotides matching TRBD2. Germline V gives CDR1 MNHEY, CDR2 SMNVEV (reference sequence). The CDR3 runs 13 residues. V dropped 3 bases and J dropped 6; count of bases not matched to a gene: 5. The CDR3 spells CASSFRGGFEQYF. For the CDR3, the DNA is TGTGCCAGCAGTTTTAGGGGAGGGTTCGAGCAGTACTTC.

This clonotype occurred many times. The chain is built from TRBV7-9 and TRBJ2-1; possibly TRBD1 for D (6 bases). CDR1 and CDR2 (germline): SEHNR, FQNEAQ (reference sequence). Trimming cost V 5 bases and J 4 bases, with 15 bases left between them. This CDR3 comprises 15 residues. CDR3 sequence (DNA): TGTGCCAGCAGCCATCTTAAGGACAGATACAATGAGCAGTTCTTC. It codes for CASSHLKDRYNEQFF.

This clonotype was recorded at least ten times. The chain links TRBV6-1 to TRBJ2-5; 8 nucleotides align to TRBD2. Germline values: CDR1 MNHNS, CDR2 SASEGT. The CDR3 covers 13 residues. The J segment lost 4 bases and the V segment lost 6 bases, leaving 4 bases of the junction unmatched. This CDR3 reads CASSHGGVETQYF. The DNA for the CDR3 is TGTGCCAGCAGCCACGGGGGGGTAGAGACCCAGTACTTC.

The table lists this clonotype with a few counts. The chain joins TRBV5-6 to TRBJ2-5, with D maybe TRBD1 (6 bases). V lost 0 bases, J lost 1 base, and 13 bases lay in between. This CDR3 is 16 amino acids long. The germline V gene has CDR1 SGHDT and CDR2 YYEEEE. CDR3 sequence reads: CASSLVGRGVQETQYF. CDR3 coding DNA: TGTGCCAGCAGCTTGGTGGGCAGGGGTGTCCAAGAGACCCAGTACTTC.

This clonotype was recorded at least ten times. The rearrangement uses TRBV7-2 and TRBJ1-2; D is unresolved. The V gene's germline CDR1 is SGHTA and CDR2 FQGNSA. Trimming pared 2 bases from V and 3 bases from J, leaving 7 bases between. The CDR3 length is 13 residues. In DNA form, the CDR3 reads TGTGCCAGCAGCTTACAAGAATACTATGGCTACACCTTC. Translated, it gives CASSLQEYYGYTF.

This clonotype has at least ten counts. The chain employs TRBV20-1 and TRBJ2-1; the match to TRBD2 covers 10 bases. CDR1 is DFQATT and CDR2 is SNEGSKA in the germline V gene (reference sequence). V shed 4 bases and J 7 bases; nucleotides not matched to a gene: 10. The CDR3 loop spans 15 amino acids. The CDR3 here is CSAIAAGGLLNEQFF. The DNA for the CDR3 is TGCAGTGCTATCGCAGCGGGAGGGCTCCTAAATGAGCAGTTCTTC.

The chain links TRBV20-1 to TRBJ2-7; TRBD1 might be the D (7 bases). Germline CDR1 DFQATT, CDR2 SNEGSKA (reference sequence). Trimming stripped 6 bases from V and 2 bases from J, with 17 bases between. This CDR3 has 14 residues. The CDR3 region has the DNA TGCAGTGCAAGACTCCAGGGGGGCCCCTACGAGCAGTACTTC. Encoded protein: CSARLQGGPYEQYF.

This clonotype was seen a handful of times. J is TRBJ2-5 and V is TRBV30; D tentatively reads TRBD1 or TRBD2 (5 bases each). Trimming took off 4 bases at V and 1 base at J, with 10 bases between the two ends. This CDR3 region has 13 residues. Germline loops: CDR1 GTSNPN, CDR2 SVGIG (reference sequence). The CDR3: CAWNRTPQETQYF. CDR3 DNA: TGTGCCTGGAACAGGACTCCCCAAGAGACCCAGTACTTC. Based on the CDR3 plus reference TRBV30 and TRBJ2-5, the full variable domain is SQTIHQWPATLVQPVGSPLSLECTVEGTSNPNLYWYRQAAGRGLQLLFYSVGIGQISSEVPQNLSASRPQDRQFILSSKKLLLSDSGFYLCAWNRTPQETQYFGPGTRLLVL.

This clonotype has ten or more counts. V usage is TRBV5-1 and J usage is TRBJ1-2; D gene unclear. V gave up 4 bases and J gave up 5 bases, with 12 bases separating them. The CDR3 contains 13 residues. Germline V lookup: CDR1 SGHRS, CDR2 YFSETQ. CDR3 region: CASSPGNMYGYTF. The CDR3 DNA reads as TGCGCCAGCAGCCCCGGCAACATGTATGGCTACACCTTC.

This clonotype has a count of ten or more. The chain uses TRBV11-2 and TRBJ1-1; D is possibly TRBD1 (5 bases). Germline CDR1 and CDR2: SGHAT and FQNNGV. This CDR3 region has 13 residues. V was shortened by 2 bases and J by 8 bases, with 12 bases between the two germline ends. Written as DNA, the CDR3 is TGTGCCAGCAGCTTATATCCGGGGCGGGAAGCTTTCTTT. Translated, it gives CASSLYPGREAFF.